This T cell receptor (beta chain) derives from a study of long-term antiretroviral therapy in people with HIV. Survey-level resolution applied to immunoSEQ assay v3.0. Only in-frame clones appear in the TCRdb table, and some are missing; sequencing was by immunoSEQ multiplex PCR. The repertoire has about 24,000 clones, 70% to 85% of them found once; the top ten carry roughly 10%. Relative to its sample, this clone is medium-sized. The CDR3 consists of 12 residues. Germline CDR1 reads WSHSY; CDR2 reads SAAADI. V shed 3 bases and J shed 11 bases, with 10 bases lying between them. The sample consisted of unsorted PBMCs, taken 1.2 years after starting antiretroviral therapy. The rearrangement joins TRBV10-2 to TRBJ2-2; D unclear. The TCR was taken from a woman in her thirties or forties with HIV. The CDR3, as DNA: TGCGCCAGCAGTGACTGGCCTTACGAGCTGTTTTTT. Its translation: CASSDWPYELFF.